These 24 T cell receptor beta chains originate from one sample sequenced in a study of T cell responses to AZD1222 COVID-19 vaccine. Repertoires were generated with immunoSEQ multiplex PCR, while TCRdb's copy carries only in-frame clones and drops some. There are 95,000 to 150,000 clones in the sample; about 91% occur only once, and 4.5% to 5% lies in the top ten. The sequenced sample was peripheral blood, obtained on day 0 of AZD1222 vaccination. The receptor source for this set is an adult in good health.

The rearrangement links TRBV7-2 to TRBJ1-6; D not certain. The CDR3 is 15 amino acids. The germline CDR1 and CDR2 sequences are SGHTA and FQGNSA. With 7 bases removed from V and 0 bases from J, the gap between germline ends came to 10 bases. The CDR3 spells CASIETSSYNSPLHF. CDR3 bases: TGTGCCAGCATCGAAACGAGCTCCTATAATTCACCCCTCCACTTT.

The chain employs TRBV6-5 and TRBJ2-3; 7 bases match TRBD1. The CDR3 runs to 15 residues. V was clipped by 5 bases and J by 5 bases; unmatched bases: 10. From germline, CDR1 is MNHEY and CDR2 SVGAGI. The DNA of the CDR3 is TGTGCCAGCAGTAACCCGCGACAGGGCAGAGATACGCAGTATTTT. It yields the protein CASSNPRQGRDTQYF.

The chain links TRBV4-3 to TRBJ2-1; 8 positions agree with TRBD2. Trimming at V came to 0 bases and at J to 4 bases, leaving 5 bases not matched to a gene. The CDR3 is 16 residues long. Per germline, CDR1 LGHNA and CDR2 YSLEER. This CDR3 reads CASSQDIAGFYNEQFF. In DNA, the CDR3 is TGCGCCAGCAGCCAAGATATAGCGGGGTTTTACAATGAGCAGTTCTTC.

The V gene is TRBV5-8, the J gene TRBJ1-4, with D hard to call. V was clipped by 3 bases and J by 11 bases, with 14 bases between them. The CDR3 consists of 13 residues. Germline assignment: CDR1 SGHTS and CDR2 YDEGEE. CDR3 nucleotide sequence: TGTGCCAGCAGCTCGGACGGGGTCAGGAAACTGTTTTTT. Protein sequence: CASSSDGVRKLFF.

This clone was detected once. This chain joins TRBV24-1 and TRBJ1-5; D is possibly TRBD1 (5 bases). CDR1 is KGHDR, CDR2 SFDVKD, per germline. Trimming pared 6 bases from V and 5 bases from J, leaving 7 bases between. The CDR3 covers 12 residues. The DNA for the CDR3 is TGTGCCACCAGTCAGGGAGATCAGCCCCAGCATTTT. Protein: CATSQGDQPQHF.

The V call is TRBV18, the J call TRBJ1-1; no clear D gene. This CDR3 is built from 15 residues. The germline V gene has CDR1 KGHSH and CDR2 LQKENI. V shed 4 bases and J shed 1 base, with 13 bases lying between them. The CDR3 reads CASSLTTTANTEAFF. The DNA for the CDR3 is TGTGCCAGCTCACTCACGACAACAGCGAACACTGAAGCTTTCTTT.

V usage is TRBV9 and J usage is TRBJ1-5, with 8 bases fitting TRBD1. The CDR3 totals 15 residues. With 0 bases clipped from V and 3 bases from J, the junction kept 2 bases outside the gene matches. CDR1 and CDR2 (germline): SGDLS, YYNGEE. CDR3 amino acids: CASSVGDRLNQPQHF. In DNA, the CDR3 is TGTGCCAGCAGCGTAGGGGACAGGCTCAATCAGCCCCAGCATTTT.

Turning to this clone: A read error may account for a junction end that differs from germline. The chain employs TRBV6-5 and TRBJ2-5; 10 nucleotides line up with TRBD1. The CDR3 has 14 amino acids. CDR1 is MNHEY and CDR2 is SVGAGI in the germline V gene. CDR3 sequence (DNA): TGTGCCAGCAGTGACTCGGGACAGGGGGAGACCCAGTACTTC. Translation: CASSDSGQGETQYF.

The V gene is TRBV19, the J gene TRBJ1-5, with TRBD1 as a possible D gene (5 bases). The CDR3 has 16 residues. The germline CDR1 and CDR2 sequences are LNHDA and SQIVND (reference sequence). V was trimmed by 3 bases and J by 4 bases, leaving 16 bases between them. CDR3 bases: TGTGCCAGTAGTATGCGGGGAGGGGTAGGGAATCAGCCCCAGCATTTT. It codes for CASSMRGGVGNQPQHF.

The chain joins TRBV5-1 to TRBJ1-2; 10 bases agree with TRBD1. The germline CDR1 and CDR2 sequences are SGHRS and YFSETQ. CDR3 length: 16 residues. V shed 4 bases and J 6 bases; nucleotides not matched to a gene: 12. CDR3 amino acids: CASSPSGTGDWDGYTF. In DNA form, the CDR3 reads TGCGCCAGCAGCCCATCCGGGACAGGGGATTGGGATGGCTACACCTTC.

J is TRBJ2-1 and V is TRBV2; TRBD2 aligns across 10 bases. The CDR3 is 14 amino acids. Germline V CDR1 and CDR2: SNHLY, FYNNEI. V trimming: 6 bases; J trimming: 7 bases; junction bases outside the gene matches: 6. The CDR3 spells CASRQLAGSNEQFF. CDR3 sequence (DNA): TGTGCCAGCAGGCAACTAGCGGGGTCGAATGAGCAGTTCTTC.

This chain connects TRBV28 to TRBJ1-4; D gene ambiguous. Trimming took 5 bases from V and 3 from J, leaving 7 bases between them. CDR3 length equals 13 residues. CDR1 MDHEN and CDR2 SYDVKM come from the germline V gene. As DNA, the CDR3 is TGTGCCAGCAGTCCCCCGTCTAATGAAAAACTGTTTTTT. It is translated as CASSPPSNEKLFF.

This rearrangement joins TRBV6-5 to TRBJ1-2, with D unclear. Germline-derived CDR1 and CDR2 are MNHEY and SVGAGI. CDR3 length: 15 amino acids. V lost 5 bases and J 5 bases, leaving 18 bases between the germline ends. The CDR3 is CASSPWADEAYGYTF. The DNA of the CDR3 is TGTGCCAGCAGTCCTTGGGCGGACGAAGCGTATGGCTACACCTTC.

The gene calls are TRBV4-1 and TRBJ1-6; a weak D match, TRBD1 (5 bases). This CDR3 spans 16 amino acids. V was pared by 0 bases and J by 7 bases, with 13 bases between. Germline CDR1 reads MGHRA; CDR2 reads YSYEKL. In DNA form, the CDR3 reads TGCGCCAGCAGCCAAGATACCAGGGTAAACAATTCACCCCTCCACTTT. It codes for CASSQDTRVNNSPLHF.

This chain connects TRBV28 to TRBJ1-4; 7 positions match TRBD1. Germline V gene lookup returns CDR1 MDHEN and CDR2 SYDVKM. The CDR3 sequence is 14 residues long. V was clipped by 6 bases and J by 8 bases; unmatched bases: 9. This CDR3 reads CASRPDRVGEKLFF. The CDR3, as DNA: TGTGCCAGCAGACCAGACAGGGTAGGAGAAAAACTGTTTTTT.

The rearrangement uses TRBV19 and TRBJ1-5; D may be TRBD1 (6 bases). V lost 4 bases and J 3 bases, leaving 13 bases between the germline ends. Germline-derived CDR1 and CDR2 are LNHDA and SQIVND (reference sequence). The CDR3 extends over 15 amino acids. The CDR3 reads CASSSLGDTNQPQHF. The CDR3, as DNA: TGTGCCAGTAGTAGCTTGGGGGACACCAATCAGCCCCAGCATTTT.

The chain couples TRBV3-1 (or the pseudogene TRBV3-2) to TRBJ2-5; D not certain. The CDR3 is made up of 13 amino acids. Trimming left V 2 bases short and J 3 bases short, with 7 bases between. Germline V lookup: CDR1 LGHDT, CDR2 YNNKEL (reference sequence). CDR3 sequence: CASSQKREETQYF. CDR3 DNA: TGTGCCAGCAGCCAAAAAAGGGAAGAGACCCAGTACTTC.

This chain joins TRBV7-9 and TRBJ1-1; TRBD1 matches at 7 bases. The CDR3 sequence is 16 residues long. The ends lost 5 bases at V and 3 bases at J; junction bases unmatched: 12. Germline lookup yields CDR1 SEHNR and CDR2 FQNEAQ (reference sequence). CDR3 region: CASSPDRVGADTEAFF. As DNA, the CDR3 is TGTGCCAGCAGCCCAGACAGGGTGGGAGCAGACACTGAAGCTTTCTTT. Full variable domain (rest looked up from reference TRBV7-9 and TRBJ1-1): DTGVSQNPRHKITKRGQNVTFRCDPISEHNRLYWYRQTLGQGPEFLTYFQNEAQLEKSRLLSDRFSAERPKGSFSTLEIQRTEQGDSAMYLCASSPDRVGADTEAFFGQGTRLTVV.

J is TRBJ1-1 and V is TRBV28; D ambiguous. The CDR3 is 14 amino acids. Germline CDR1 MDHEN, CDR2 SYDVKM. V was cut by 2 bases and J by 3 bases, with 10 bases left in between. The CDR3 spells CASSLGEDYTEAFF. Written as DNA, the CDR3 is TGTGCCAGCAGTTTAGGCGAAGATTACACTGAAGCTTTCTTT. Complete variable domain (other parts from reference TRBV28 and TRBJ1-1): DVKVTQSSRYLVKRTGEKVFLECVQDMDHENMFWYRQDPGLGLRLIYFSYDVKMKEKGDIPEGYSVSREKKERFSLILESASTNQTSMYLCASSLGEDYTEAFFGQGTRLTVV.

This clone was recorded only once. This rearrangement joins TRBV18 to TRBJ2-7; D not resolved. Trimming took 5 bases from V and 6 from J, leaving 8 bases between them. The CDR3 length is 11 residues. The germline gives CDR1 KGHSH, CDR2 LQKENI. As DNA, the CDR3 is TGTGCCAGCTCAACGGAACGCGAGCAGTACTTC. This sequence encodes CASSTEREQYF.

The gene calls are TRBV6-5 and TRBJ2-1, with 9 bases matching TRBD1. CDR1 MNHEY and CDR2 SVGAGI come from the germline V gene. The CDR3 covers 15 residues. The junction had 10 bases not matched to a gene; V was cut back by 5 bases and J by 8 bases. The CDR3 loop reads CASSLQGALPHEQFF. CDR3 DNA: TGTGCCAGCAGTCTACAGGGGGCGCTCCCCCATGAGCAGTTCTTC.

The genes are TRBV6-1 and TRBJ1-4; D is unresolved. The CDR3 is 15 amino acids. V dropped 0 bases and J dropped 0 bases, with 5 bases sitting between them. Germline V gene sequence: CDR1 MNHNS, CDR2 SASEGT. The CDR3 nucleotides read TGTGCCAGCAGTGAAGCTAGCGCAACTAATGAAAAACTGTTTTTT. Amino acids: CASSEASATNEKLFF.

This clone was observed a handful of times. The V call is TRBV15, the J call TRBJ2-5; TRBD1 matches at 9 bases. The V and J ends lost 1 base and 2 bases, in that order; junction bases with no gene match: 5. This CDR3 contains 16 residues. The germline CDR1 and CDR2 sequences are LNHNV and YYDKDF (reference sequence). The CDR3 sequence is CATSRVIDRGQETQYF. CDR3 in DNA: TGTGCCACCAGCAGAGTCATCGACAGGGGGCAAGAGACCCAGTACTTC.

As DNA, the CDR3 is TGCGCCAGCAGACCTCAGACAAGCTACAATGAGCAGTTCTTC. Its translation is CASRPQTSYNEQFF. The chain uses TRBV5-1 and TRBJ2-1; the D is unclear. V lost 5 bases and J lost 3, with 12 bases in between. The CDR3 extends over 14 amino acids. CDR1 is SGHRS and CDR2 is YFSETQ in the germline V gene.